What follows are 24 T cell receptor beta chains derived from one specimen sequenced in a study of shared clonotypes between healthy human individuals. CD8 cells regarded as naive lacked CD45RO, were positively chosen for CCR7, and omitted terminally differentiated effector memory CD45RA+ cells. The method was immunoSEQ multiplex PCR; TCRdb's version includes in-frame clones alone and lacks a portion of them. This table holds 2 million or so clones, about 95% found once. The specimen sequenced was naive CD8+ T cells sorted from blood. The receptors shown here come from a man between 18 and 29 years old in good health.

As regards this clone: Distinct nucleotide sequences in the sample also encode this CDR3. The rearrangement uses TRBV7-9 and TRBJ2-3, with a weak D call TRBD2 (5 bases). CDR3 length equals 13 residues. Germline CDR1 and CDR2: SEHNR and FQNEAQ (reference sequence). V lost 6 bases and J 0 bases, leaving 7 bases between the germline ends. The CDR3 sequence is CASSGGSTDTQYF. CDR3 bases: TGTGCCAGCAGTGGCGGGAGCACAGATACGCAGTATTTT.

Of note for this clone: In the same sample, other DNA sequences code for this CDR3. The chain joins TRBV5-1 to TRBJ1-1; 9 bases map to TRBD1. CDR1 SGHRS and CDR2 YFSETQ come from the germline V gene. CDR3 length equals 14 residues. V gave up 0 bases and J gave up 5 bases; unmatched junction bases: 2. CDR3 coding DNA: TGCGCCAGCAGCTTGGGACAGGGGGGTACTGAAGCTTTCTTT. Its protein is CASSLGQGGTEAFF. Full variable domain (outside the CDR3, taken from reference TRBV5-1 and TRBJ1-1): KAGVTQTPRYLIKTRGQQVTLSCSPISGHRSVSWYQQTPGQGLQFLFEYFSETQRNKGNFPGRFSGRQFSNSRSEMNVSTLELGDSALYLCASSLGQGGTEAFFGQGTRLTVV.

The chain recombines TRBV13 with TRBJ2-7; D not resolved. With 5 bases removed from V and 0 bases from J, the gap between germline ends came to 8 bases. The CDR3 length is 13 residues. Germline CDR1 and CDR2: PRHDT and FYEKMQ (reference sequence). CDR3 nucleotides: TGTGCCAGCAGCCCTTTAAACTCCTACGAGCAGTACTTC. It encodes CASSPLNSYEQYF.

The table lists this clone with a count of one. The genes are TRBV11-3 and TRBJ2-2, with TRBD2 identical over 11 bases. Trimming removed 4 bases from V and 5 bases from J; junction bases left unmatched: 3. The CDR3 is made up of 15 amino acids. CDR1 is SGHNT and CDR2 is YENEEA in the germline V gene. The CDR3 coding sequence is TGTGCCAGCAGCTCGACTAGCGGGATTACCGGGGAGCTGTTTTTT. This gives the protein CASSSTSGITGELFF.

V is TRBV13 and J is TRBJ2-7; D is ambiguous. This CDR3 comprises 17 residues. Trimming removed 5 bases at V and 1 base at J, with 21 bases between. Germline loops: CDR1 PRHDT, CDR2 FYEKMQ (reference sequence). The CDR3 protein is CASSVRSDPSRSYEQYF. Here the CDR3 DNA reads TGTGCCAGCAGCGTTAGATCGGACCCAAGCAGGTCCTACGAGCAGTACTTC. Combining the CDR3 with reference TRBV13 and TRBJ2-7 gives the whole variable domain AAGVIQSPRHLIKEKRETATLKCYPIPRHDTVYWYQQGPGQDPQFLISFYEKMQSDKGSIPDRFSAQQFSDYHSELNMSSLELGDSALYFCASSVRSDPSRSYEQYFGPGTRLTVT.

A single count supports this clone. This sequence joins TRBV7-9 and TRBJ2-3, with D unresolved. In germline, CDR1 is SEHNR, CDR2 FQNEAQ (reference sequence). The CDR3 is 15 amino acids. Trimming cost V 5 bases and J 5 bases, with 17 bases left between them. CDR3 nucleotides: TGTGCCAGCAGCCGGACGGATGCCCCTGAAGATACGCAGTATTTT. It specifies CASSRTDAPEDTQYF.

The gene calls are TRBV5-4 and TRBJ1-1; maybe TRBD1 (6 bases). V was clipped by 4 bases and J by 1 base, with 11 bases between them. From germline, CDR1 is SGHNT and CDR2 YYREEE (reference sequence). This CDR3 contains 14 residues. CDR3 in amino acids: CASSLRTANTEAFF. The CDR3 bases are TGTGCCAGCAGCCTCAGGACAGCGAACACTGAAGCTTTCTTT.

The genes are TRBV6-6 and TRBJ2-7; perhaps TRBD1 as D (6 bases). The CDR3 consists of 13 residues. Germline loops: CDR1 MNHNY, CDR2 SVGAGI (reference sequence). Trimming shortened V by 6 bases and J by 5 bases, and 14 bases separated the two germline ends. The CDR3 DNA reads TGTGCCAGCAGCGACTCACAGGGCCACGAGCAGTACTTC. It yields the protein CASSDSQGHEQYF.

On this clone: In the same sample, other DNA sequences code for this CDR3. V usage is TRBV5-1 and J usage is TRBJ1-1; no reliable D call. The V gene's germline CDR1 is SGHRS and CDR2 YFSETQ. The CDR3 is 14 residues long. V was trimmed by 4 bases and J by 0 bases, leaving 10 bases between them. CDR3 in amino acids: CASSPGTLNTEAFF. The CDR3 DNA follows: TGCGCCAGCAGCCCCGGTACTCTGAACACTGAAGCTTTCTTT.

This chain links TRBV11-2 with TRBJ2-1; weak D call: TRBD2 (5 bases). Germline V lookup: CDR1 SGHAT, CDR2 FQNNGV. The length of the CDR3 is 12 residues. V dropped 2 bases and J dropped 6 bases, with 5 bases sitting between them. CDR3 amino acids: CASSLLANEQFF. The CDR3 bases are TGTGCCAGCAGCTTACTAGCCAATGAGCAGTTCTTC. Complete variable domain (other parts from reference TRBV11-2 and TRBJ2-1): EAGVAQSPRYKIIEKRQSVAFWCNPISGHATLYWYQQILGQGPKLLIQFQNNGVVDDSQLPKDRFSAERLKGVDSTLKIQPAKLEDSAVYLCASSLLANEQFFGPGTRLTVL.

The gene calls are TRBV4-1 and TRBJ2-3; possible D gene TRBD2, 5 bases. Germline lookup yields CDR1 MGHRA and CDR2 YSYEKL. CDR3 size: 15 residues. V shed 1 base and J shed 3 bases, with 11 bases lying between them. CDR3 region: CASSQVEGATDTQYF. CDR3 DNA sequence: TGCGCCAGCAGCCAAGTTGAGGGAGCGACAGATACGCAGTATTTT.

The V and J genes are TRBV5-8 and TRBJ1-4; perhaps TRBD1 as D (5 bases). The CDR3 contains 15 residues. Trimming shortened V by 0 bases and J by 4 bases, and 10 bases separated the two germline ends. In germline, CDR1 is SGHTS, CDR2 YDEGEE. The CDR3 is CASSLDMGLNEKLFF. Written as DNA, the CDR3 is TGTGCCAGCAGCTTGGACATGGGACTTAATGAAAAACTGTTTTTT.

As for this clone: This sample includes further DNA sequences coding for the same CDR3. The chain links TRBV10-3 to TRBJ2-1; D could derive from TRBD1 or TRBD2 (5 bases each). The CDR3 runs 15 residues. The V end was cut by 3 bases, the J end by 1 base, with 10 bases between. CDR1 ENHRY and CDR2 SYGVKD come from the germline V gene. The CDR3 sequence: CAISDGTMSYNEQFF. The CDR3 DNA reads as TGTGCCATCAGTGATGGGACCATGTCCTACAATGAGCAGTTCTTC.

The chain employs TRBV28 and TRBJ2-3; 9 positions match TRBD1. Germline values: CDR1 MDHEN, CDR2 SYDVKM. With 1 base clipped from V and 0 bases from J, the junction kept 2 bases outside the gene matches. This CDR3 is 16 amino acids long. The CDR3 DNA reads TGTGCCAGCAGTTTATACGGGACAGGGAGCACAGATACGCAGTATTTT. It translates to CASSLYGTGSTDTQYF.

The chain combines TRBV21-1 with TRBJ2-5; TRBD1 is the table's D call and was not checked against the DNA. TRBV21-1 is recorded as a pseudogene. The CDR3 totals 15 residues. This chain's CDR3 is CASSKGGRSCETQYF. The CDR3 DNA follows: TGTGCCAGCAGCAAAGGGGGCAGGTCATGCGAGACCCAGTACTTC.

This chain uses TRBV28 with TRBJ1-1, with TRBD1 matching 7 bases. Germline loops: CDR1 MDHEN, CDR2 SYDVKM. The CDR3 has 15 residues. With V trimmed by 5 bases and J by 0 bases, 6 bases remained unmatched. CDR3 in DNA: TGTGCCAGCAGTCCGACGACAGGGTTGAACACTGAAGCTTTCTTT. Translating it yields CASSPTTGLNTEAFF. Complete variable domain (other parts from reference TRBV28 and TRBJ1-1): DVKVTQSSRYLVKRTGEKVFLECVQDMDHENMFWYRQDPGLGLRLIYFSYDVKMKEKGDIPEGYSVSREKKERFSLILESASTNQTSMYLCASSPTTGLNTEAFFGQGTRLTVV.

As DNA, the CDR3 is TGTGCCAGTGGCGGGTCCTTACAAGAGACCCAGTACTTC. This encodes CASGGSLQETQYF. This chain connects TRBV7-4 to TRBJ2-5; weak D call: TRBD2 (5 bases). V was clipped by 9 bases and J by 2 bases, with 13 bases between them. The CDR3 length is 13 residues. Germline V gene lookup returns CDR1 SGHVT and CDR2 SQSDAQ.

This chain connects TRBV19 to TRBJ1-4; 7 positions match TRBD1. V was clipped by 10 bases and J by 0 bases; unmatched bases: 2. This CDR3 spans 13 amino acids. Germline loops: CDR1 LNHDA, CDR2 SQIVND (reference sequence). The CDR3 spells CATGTATNEKLFF. DNA of the CDR3: TGTGCCACGGGGACAGCAACTAATGAAAAACTGTTTTTT.

The rearrangement links TRBV7-9 to TRBJ2-3; no clear D. V shed 1 base and J shed 3 bases, with 14 bases lying between them. Germline CDR1 and CDR2: SEHNR and FQNEAQ (reference sequence). The CDR3 runs to 16 residues. The CDR3 bases are TGTGCCAGCAGCTTAGTTGGTTTGGAAGGAACAGATACGCAGTATTTT. Its protein product is CASSLVGLEGTDTQYF.

This chain joins TRBV6-5 and TRBJ2-2, with 8 bases matching TRBD1. Germline V lookup: CDR1 MNHEY, CDR2 SVGAGI. The ends lost 6 bases at V and 1 base at J; junction bases unmatched: 4. The CDR3 runs to 15 residues. The CDR3 is CASRTGTGNTGELFF. The DNA for the CDR3 is TGTGCCAGCAGAACCGGGACAGGGAACACCGGGGAGCTGTTTTTT.

The chain uses TRBV4-1 and TRBJ1-1; D is ambiguous. Trimming left V 0 bases short and J 2 bases short, with 10 bases between. In germline, CDR1 is MGHRA, CDR2 YSYEKL. This CDR3 is 15 amino acids long. The CDR3 spells CASSQDLAGNTEAFF. CDR3 DNA sequence: TGCGCCAGCAGCCAAGATTTGGCAGGAAACACTGAAGCTTTCTTT.

The chain employs TRBV27 and TRBJ1-6; D is possibly TRBD1 (6 bases). CDR3 length equals 15 residues. V lost 7 bases and J lost 10, with 20 bases in between. Germline values: CDR1 MNHEY, CDR2 SMNVEV (reference sequence). CDR3 DNA: TGTGCCAGCATCCCCTGGGCAGGGGCTATCTCACCCCTCCACTTT. This codes for CASIPWAGAISPLHF.

This clone appeared once. The chain is built from TRBV5-8 and TRBJ2-7; D call uncertain. CDR3 size: 9 residues. The germline V and J ends were trimmed by 2 bases and 6 bases, with 0 bases remaining between them. The germline CDR1 and CDR2 sequences are SGHTS and YDEGEE. Written as DNA, the CDR3 is TGTGCCAGCAGCTTCGAGCAGTACTTC. Residues: CASSFEQYF.

The chain uses TRBV29-1 and TRBJ1-2; TRBD1 might be the D (6 bases). Per germline, CDR1 SQVTM and CDR2 ANQGSEA. The CDR3 runs to 14 residues. Trimming shortened V by 5 bases and J by 1 base, and 14 bases separated the two germline ends. CDR3 in amino acids: CSVNHRDVNYGYTF. For the CDR3, the DNA is TGCAGCGTTAACCACAGGGACGTTAACTATGGCTACACCTTC.